Below, 18 T cell receptor beta chains from the same sample are listed, as sequenced in a study of glioma-infiltrating T cells after dendritic cell vaccination. Sequenced by immunoSEQ multiplex PCR; TCRdb stores in-frame clones only, minus some. This repertoire shows 80,000 to 95,000 clones, less than 85% found once; its top ten account for around 9.3%. Documented time point: after dendritic cell vaccination, including at tumor progression/relapse. Here the sequenced sample was blood, taken after dendritic cell vaccination. These receptors all come from a human donor with glioblastoma.

V and J are TRBV10-3 and TRBJ2-3; D is perhaps TRBD1 (6 bases). This CDR3 spans 14 amino acids. Between the trimmed V and J ends, which lost 3 bases and 2 bases, there was a span of 9 bases. CDR1 is ENHRY and CDR2 is SYGVKD in the germline V gene. CDR3 sequence reads: CAISEGTHTDTQYF. DNA of the CDR3: TGTGCCATCAGTGAAGGGACACACACAGATACGCAGTATTTT.

The chain links TRBV29-1 to TRBJ2-7; D ambiguous. CDR1 is SQVTM and CDR2 is ANQGSEA in the germline V gene. The CDR3 loop spans 13 amino acids. The ends were cut back, 0 bases at V and 3 bases at J, with 9 bases in the middle. CDR3 DNA: TGCAGCGTTGAAGATCTGGAGAGCTACGAGCAGTACTTC. Translated: CSVEDLESYEQYF.

This chain uses TRBV9 with TRBJ1-4, with D perhaps TRBD1 (5 bases). From germline, CDR1 is SGDLS and CDR2 YYNGEE. This CDR3 region has 15 residues. V was pared by 3 bases and J by 6 bases, with 15 bases between. This CDR3 reads CASSASGLPYEKLFF. The CDR3 DNA reads as TGTGCCAGCAGCGCCTCGGGACTGCCTTATGAAAAACTGTTTTTT.

V is TRBV14 and J is TRBJ2-7, with 10 bases fitting TRBD1. V trimming: 5 bases; J trimming: 2 bases; junction bases outside the gene matches: 6. The CDR3 extends over 15 amino acids. Germline V gene data show CDR1 as SGHDN and CDR2 as FVKESK. The CDR3 loop is CASSKGTGAPYEQYF. The CDR3 DNA reads as TGTGCCAGCAGCAAAGGGACAGGGGCCCCCTACGAGCAGTACTTC.

The CDR3 nucleotides read TGTGCCAGCAGTGAAGGATGGGGGCGCGGAGCTTTCTTT. Translating it yields CASSEGWGRGAFF. The chain recombines TRBV6-1 with TRBJ1-1; D perhaps matches TRBD1 (6 bases). V lost 1 base and J lost 10, with 13 bases in between. Germline V CDR1 and CDR2: MNHNS, SASEGT. The CDR3 extends over 13 amino acids.

This chain's CDR3 is CASSTGQGSTYEQYF. Here the CDR3 DNA reads TGCGCCAGCAGCACCGGACAGGGTTCGACCTACGAGCAGTACTTC. The chain combines TRBV5-1 with TRBJ2-7; 8 bases agree with TRBD1. V dropped 4 bases and J dropped 2; count of bases not matched to a gene: 8. Looked up from germline, CDR1 is SGHRS and CDR2 is YFSETQ. The CDR3 covers 15 residues.

This rearrangement joins TRBV27 to TRBJ2-3; 8 nucleotides agree with TRBD2. Trimming removed 1 base from V and 4 bases from J; junction bases left unmatched: 4. The CDR3 length is 15 residues. Germline V lookup: CDR1 MNHEY, CDR2 SMNVEV (reference sequence). CDR3 loop: CASSLYREGSDTQYF. CDR3 DNA: TGTGCCAGCAGTTTATACCGGGAGGGTTCAGATACGCAGTATTTT.

The V gene is TRBV7-3, the J gene TRBJ2-3; 9 bases are shared with TRBD1. Germline trimming cut 5 bases from V and 5 bases from J; bases unmatched to any gene: 8. The germline V gene has CDR1 SGHTA and CDR2 FQGTGA. This CDR3 is 15 amino acids long. The CDR3 DNA follows: TGTGCCAGCAGCCAAGGGACAGGGACATTAGATACGCAGTATTTT. It yields the protein CASSQGTGTLDTQYF.

V and J are TRBV2 and TRBJ2-1, with a tentative D call TRBD2 (5 bases). This CDR3 is 13 amino acids long. V lost 6 bases, J lost 4 bases, and 10 bases lay in between. Germline CDR1 reads SNHLY; CDR2 reads FYNNEI. The CDR3 spells CASRPSGYNEQFF. CDR3 nucleotide sequence: TGTGCCAGCAGACCCAGCGGTTACAATGAGCAGTTCTTC.

This chain connects TRBV7-3 to TRBJ1-2; possibly TRBD1 for D (6 bases). This CDR3 is 13 amino acids long. Germline CDR1 reads SGHTA; CDR2 reads FQGTGA. V lost 3 bases and J lost 7, with 12 bases in between. The CDR3 bases are TGTGCCAGCAGCTTCGGGGGGCGCGGTGGCTACACCTTC. As protein: CASSFGGRGGYTF.

The chain links TRBV25-1 to TRBJ2-7; 10 bases match TRBD1. Germline values: CDR1 MGHDK, CDR2 SYGVNS. The V segment lost 4 bases and the J segment 3 bases; nucleotides outside the gene matches: 9. There are 16 residues in the CDR3. The CDR3 reads CASSGTGQGSNYEQYF. DNA for the CDR3: TGTGCCAGCAGTGGGACGGGACAGGGGAGTAACTACGAGCAGTACTTC.

This clone was counted a single time. This sequence joins TRBV7-2 and TRBJ2-2, with D tentatively TRBD2 (5 bases). The length of the CDR3 is 13 residues. CDR1 SGHTA and CDR2 FQGNSA come from the germline V gene. V was cut by 4 bases and J by 3 bases, with 6 bases left in between. The CDR3 DNA reads as TGTGCCAGCAGCTGGCGGGACACCGGGGAGCTGTTTTTT. Residues: CASSWRDTGELFF.

This clone was observed a few times. V gene TRBV7-9 combines with J gene TRBJ2-1; 9 bases match TRBD2. The CDR3 is made up of 16 amino acids. In germline, CDR1 is SEHNR, CDR2 FQNEAQ (reference sequence). V gave up 1 base and J gave up 8 bases; unmatched junction bases: 9. The CDR3 sequence is CASSLEWAGGLDEQFF. CDR3 coding DNA: TGTGCCAGCAGCTTAGAATGGGCGGGAGGGCTCGATGAGCAGTTCTTC. The whole variable domain, remainder taken from reference TRBV7-9 and TRBJ2-1, is DTGVSQNPRHKITKRGQNVTFRCDPISEHNRLYWYRQTLGQGPEFLTYFQNEAQLEKSRLLSDRFSAERPKGSFSTLEIQRTEQGDSAMYLCASSLEWAGGLDEQFFGPGTRLTVL.

V usage is TRBV7-8 and J usage is TRBJ1-4, with D perhaps TRBD1 (5 bases). The CDR3 is made up of 17 amino acids. V lost 1 base and J lost 8, with 20 bases in between. CDR1 is SGHVS and CDR2 is FQNEAQ in the germline V gene. The CDR3 coding sequence is TGTGCCAGCAGCTTAGAGCGGTCGGGGCAGGGAGGAGAAAAACTGTTTTTT. Amino acid sequence: CASSLERSGQGGEKLFF.

This chain links TRBV19 with TRBJ1-5, with 7 nucleotides matching TRBD1. V lost 3 bases and J lost 2; bases outside the gene matches: 16. Germline values: CDR1 LNHDA, CDR2 SQIVND (reference sequence). The CDR3 spans 19 residues. The CDR3 DNA sequence: TGTGCCAGTAGTATGGGGACAGAGAGACTCCTCTATCGCAATCAGCCCCAGCATTTT. It translates to CASSMGTERLLYRNQPQHF.

The chain recombines TRBV7-6 with TRBJ1-1; 8 bases map to TRBD1. This CDR3 is 15 amino acids long. Looked up from germline, CDR1 is SGHVS and CDR2 is FNYEAQ. The ends lost 5 bases at V and 5 bases at J; junction bases unmatched: 10. The CDR3 spells CASSPGQAGRTEAFF. The CDR3 DNA reads as TGTGCCAGCAGCCCGGGACAGGCCGGTCGGACTGAAGCTTTCTTT.

This rearrangement joins TRBV6-5 to TRBJ1-2; D unresolved. Germline CDR1 is MNHEY and CDR2 is SVGAGI. The CDR3 contains 13 residues. The V end was cut by 4 bases, the J end by 3 bases, with 9 bases between. The DNA of the CDR3 is TGTGCCAGCAGTTCTACTCCCTACTATGGCTACACCTTC. As protein: CASSSTPYYGYTF.

CDR3 loop: CAWETSGSAQTQYF. The CDR3 bases are TGTGCCTGGGAGACTAGCGGGAGTGCGCAGACCCAGTACTTC. This sequence joins TRBV30 and TRBJ2-5, with TRBD2 identical over 12 bases. The length of the CDR3 is 14 residues. V shed 5 bases, J shed 6 bases, and the junction held 7 bases outside the gene matches. In germline, CDR1 is GTSNPN, CDR2 SVGIG (reference sequence). Full variable domain (missing parts from reference TRBV30 and TRBJ2-5): SQTIHQWPATLVQPVGSPLSLECTVEGTSNPNLYWYRQAAGRGLQLLFYSVGIGQISSEVPQNLSASRPQDRQFILSSKKLLLSDSGFYLCAWETSGSAQTQYFGPGTRLLVL.